The source of this T cell receptor (beta chain) is a study of vaccination and CD4 T cells after COVID-19. From germline, CDR1 is SGHVS and CDR2 FNYEAQ. V gave up 5 bases and J gave up 1 base, with 6 bases separating them. This CDR3 is built from 13 residues. The treatment here: 10-day PBMC culture with coronavirus spike peptide pools or control peptides (ViraFEST assay). Antigen-specific T cells were expanded with peptide pools by ViraFEST, and TCRs were then sequenced. The Oncomine TCR Beta short-read assay sequenced DNA from cultured CD4+ T cells. A single record per CDR3 protein comes from TCRdb applying MiXCR to the PCR reads. The sample consists of 15,000 to 20,000 distinct CDR3 sequences, just under 55% of them appearing once. In regard to this clonotype: No antigen is known for it.

The receptor comes from a human donor who had recovered from COVID-19. The sequenced material came from CD4+ T cells from blood, cultured in vitro. The V call is TRBV7-6, the J call TRBJ1-3; no reliable D call. The CDR3 nucleotides read TGTGCCAGCAGCCCGGATTCTGGAAACACCATATATTTT. This encodes CASSPDSGNTIYF.